This record concerns one T cell receptor (beta chain) sequence. Its antigen target is currently unknown. No per-base quality is available; no much larger clone lies one base away. The entry originates in a study of OX40 agonist ivuxolimab in advanced cancers. For context, the study as a whole: Ivuxolimab was an agonistic, fully human IgG2 monoclonal antibody directed against OX40 (CD134), a costimulatory receptor. Intravenous ivuxolimab was administered to patients every 2 weeks at six dose levels: 0.01, 0.1, 0.3, 1.5, 3 and 10 mg/kg. Among the 52 dose-escalation patients, about 20 had hepatocellular carcinoma, 15 or so melanoma, 9 renal cell carcinoma and 9 head and neck cancer. A male proportion of almost 85% and a mean age of approximately 55 years, ranging from 23 to 79, were recorded for the dose-escalation cohort. Patients were allowed to have had prior anti-PD-1, anti-PD-L1 or anti-CTLA-4 therapy, and approximately 40% of the dose-escalation patients had been treated with checkpoint inhibitors. Partial responses were achieved by three dose-escalation patients, of whom one had hepatocellular carcinoma and two had cutaneous melanoma. The purpose of peripheral TCRbeta sequencing was to test whether ivuxolimab changed TCR sequence diversity and led to clonal T-cell expansion. The monotherapy dose-escalation portion (N of about 49 patients) of the phase I ivuxolimab trial is reported in the paper. What the authors observed across the whole study: At doses of 0.1 to 3.0 mg/kg, clonal expansion of both CD4+ and CD8+ blood T cells was observed from baseline to week 6. Low levels of normalized T-cell clonal expansion were also seen in some patients who did not respond. After ivuxolimab, more expanded clones were found on average in CD8+ T cells than in CD4+ T cells. In partial responders in the 0.1-3.0 mg/kg groups, normalized peripheral clonal expansion was found to be among the lowest, especially among CD8+ T cells. The antigen specificity of the clonally expanded peripheral T cells was not determined.

Genomic DNA was isolated from the sorted cells so that the TCRbeta CDR3 region could be sequenced. The immunoSEQ Assay was used to sequence the TCRbeta CDR3 regions. TCRdb stores this immuneACCESS table with in-frame sequences only. Part of the clones is absent; in the studies checked, under half of the shortfall reflects unresolved V genes, and no reason is known for the rest. In all, the sample holds 82,000 or so clones, and more than 70% of those were seen once. In total, the top ten clones hold 2% to 3% of the sample. The trial excluded patients who had a history of autoimmune disease or were on systemic immunosuppression. In every dose cohort, peripheral blood was drawn for TCR sequencing at baseline, cycle 4 day 1, and cycle 7 day 1. Samples were obtained from an open-label, multicenter, first-in-human phase I dose-escalation trial of ivuxolimab. Adults with locally advanced or metastatic melanoma, renal cell carcinoma, hepatocellular carcinoma or head and neck squamous cell carcinoma were enrolled in the trial. Before TCR sequencing, CD4+ and CD8+ T cells were separately sorted from peripheral blood.

At the junction V is shortened by 1 base and J by 6 bases; bases outside the gene matches: 6. Counted from cysteine to phenylalanine, this CDR3 has 15 amino acids. Only the CDR3 part of the read is kept: 45 bases, read in frame from the first base. Looking up the germline V gene (reference sequence) yields CDR1 GTSNPN and CDR2 SVGIG. The sample here was CD4+ or CD8+ T cells sorted from blood, taken in a trial of the OX40 agonist ivuxolimab. This TCR came from an adult with an advanced solid tumor such as melanoma, head and neck, liver or kidney cancer. The sequence is built from TRBV30 and TRBJ1-5, with 10 bases aligning to TRBD1. The DNA sequence reads TGTGCCTGGAGTGATTTGGGACAGGGGTTTCAGCCCCAGCATTTT. Translated, this gives CAWSDLGQGFQPQHF.